The text below deals with one T cell receptor beta chain. Germline-derived CDR1 and CDR2 are SGHTA and FQGNSA. The CDR3 is made up of 18 amino acids. After removal of 1 base from V and 7 bases from J, the junction contained 18 bases not matched to a gene. Using immunoSEQ multiplex PCR, the repertoire was profiled, and TCRdb retains in-frame clones only, with some absent. The sample lists about 240,000 clones, approximately 78% seen once, with less than 3.5% in the top ten. The data are from a study of blood T cell repertoires in COVID-19. The sequence derives from a young woman with acute or convalescent COVID-19. The chain carries TRBV7-2 and TRBJ2-7; 8 nucleotides align to TRBD2. The source material was peripheral blood. In DNA form, the CDR3 reads TGTGCCAGCAGCTTAGAGGCCGTGGGAGGTCTAGCGGGCATGGAGCAGTACTTC. Translating it yields CASSLEAVGGLAGMEQYF.